These 6 T cell receptor beta chains were all obtained from the same sample, sequenced in a study of CD8+ T cells in alopecia areata. Extraction and reverse transcription of RNA yielded cDNA as the sequencing template. Produced via immunoSEQ multiplex PCR; TCRdb's table is partial and in-frame only. The sample carries 250,000 or so clones, under 70% recorded once. Sequenced here: CD4+ T cells sorted from blood, sampled at week 0. Receptor source: a human donor with alopecia areata.

The chain is built from TRBV30 and TRBJ1-3; unclear D gene. Germline CDR1 reads GTSNPN; CDR2 reads SVGIG (reference sequence). This CDR3 contains 12 residues. The V gene lost 0 bases and the J gene lost 5 bases, with 5 bases spanning the gap. The CDR3 here is CAWSVQRNTIYF. The CDR3, as DNA: TGTGCCTGGAGTGTACAGCGAAACACCATATATTTT.

The rearrangement uses TRBV10-3 and TRBJ2-2; 8 nucleotides match TRBD2. CDR1 and CDR2 (germline): ENHRY, SYGVKD. V shed 9 bases and J 3 bases; nucleotides not matched to a gene: 3. This CDR3 has 13 amino acids. CDR3 in DNA: TGTGCCATAGCGGGGGATTACACCGGGGAGCTGTTTTTT. It yields the protein CAIAGDYTGELFF.

CDR3 nucleotide sequence: TGCGCCAGCAGCTTGGATGTCGCAGCGAACTATGGCTACACCTTC. It codes for CASSLDVAANYGYTF. V and J are TRBV5-1 and TRBJ1-2; D ambiguous. CDR3 size: 15 residues. V dropped 0 bases and J dropped 2 bases, with 11 bases sitting between them. Germline-derived CDR1 and CDR2 are SGHRS and YFSETQ.

The gene calls are TRBV9 and TRBJ2-2; D gene ambiguous. The V end lost 1 base, the J end lost 0 bases, and 10 bases lay between the germline ends. Germline CDR1 and CDR2: SGDLS and YYNGEE. The CDR3 is made up of 16 amino acids. The CDR3 here is CASSVSSFANTGELFF. In DNA, the CDR3 is TGTGCCAGCAGCGTATCATCCTTCGCGAACACCGGGGAGCTGTTTTTT.

V gene TRBV29-1 combines with J gene TRBJ2-7, with 7 bases lining up with TRBD1. The germline gives CDR1 SQVTM, CDR2 ANQGSEA. The V gene end was trimmed by 6 bases and the J gene end by 7 bases; junction bases not matched to a gene: 9. The length of the CDR3 is 12 residues. Here the CDR3 DNA reads TGCAGCGTGGCCCGACTGGACAGGGAGCAGTACTTC. This encodes CSVARLDREQYF.

This clone was counted only a few times. The chain employs TRBV30 and TRBJ2-1; TRBD2 might be the D (7 bases). The length of the CDR3 is 14 residues. Deletions cut 4 bases from V and 8 bases from J, with 18 bases between. The germline V gene has CDR1 GTSNPN and CDR2 SVGIG (reference sequence). The CDR3 is CAWNSLRGGDEQFF. CDR3 DNA: TGTGCCTGGAATAGTCTTAGGGGGGGCGATGAGCAGTTCTTC. The whole variable domain, remainder taken from reference TRBV30 and TRBJ2-1, is SQTIHQWPATLVQPVGSPLSLECTVEGTSNPNLYWYRQAAGRGLQLLFYSVGIGQISSEVPQNLSASRPQDRQFILSSKKLLLSDSGFYLCAWNSLRGGDEQFFGPGTRLTVL.